Following are 24 T cell receptor beta chains from one sample sequenced in a study of early T cells in non-severe SARS-CoV-2 infection. Each CDR3 protein is one row after TCRdb ran MiXCR on the 5' RACE reads. The table shows about 59,000 distinct CDR3 sequences, with roughly an eighth occurring only once. Sequencing was carried out using whole blood. These receptors were taken from an adult who was a healthcare worker with PCR-confirmed SARS-CoV-2 infection or an uninfected control (not recorded which).

This clonotype was detected once. J is TRBJ2-2 and V is TRBV6-1; 7 bases are a match to TRBD1. Looked up from germline, CDR1 is MNHNS and CDR2 is SASEGT. J gave up 4 bases and V 7 bases, and 3 bases lay outside the gene matches. The CDR3 has 13 residues. The CDR3 DNA is TGTGCCAGCACACGACAGGGCACCGGGGAGCTGTTTTTT. Its translation is CASTRQGTGELFF.

The sample holds many counts of this clonotype. J is TRBJ2-6 and V is TRBV11-2; D gene ambiguous. V lost 1 base to trimming and J lost 1 base, with 5 bases between them. The CDR3 spans 15 residues. The germline gives CDR1 SGHAT, CDR2 FQNNGV. In nucleotides, the CDR3 is TGTGCCAGCAGCTTAGCAGGATCTGGGGCCAACGTCCTGACTTTC. Translated: CASSLAGSGANVLTF.

V is TRBV30 and J is TRBJ1-2, with TRBD1 matching over 7 bases. CDR3 length: 13 amino acids. CDR1 is GTSNPN, CDR2 SVGIG, per germline (reference sequence). Unmatched junction bases numbered 6, after V lost 4 bases and J lost 4 bases. The CDR3: CAWTPGGGYGYTF. CDR3 in DNA: TGTGCCTGGACTCCAGGGGGTGGCTATGGCTACACCTTC.

In this sample, this clonotype turned up a few times. J is TRBJ2-7 and V is TRBV10-2; 8 bases align to TRBD2. Germline CDR1 WSHSY, CDR2 SAAADI. The CDR3 runs to 13 residues. V was pared by 8 bases and J by 3 bases, with 6 bases of the junction left unmatched. DNA for the CDR3: TGCGCCAGCGGAAGCGGGGGTTTCTACGAGCAGTACTTC. This gives the protein CASGSGGFYEQYF.

The V and J genes are TRBV7-2 and TRBJ2-7, with D possibly matching TRBD2 (6 bases). This CDR3 contains 13 residues. Trimming pared 4 bases from V and 2 bases from J, leaving 9 bases between. In germline, CDR1 is SGHTA, CDR2 FQGNSA. DNA for the CDR3: TGTGCCAGCAGCTCCGGGGGAGCCTACGAGCAGTACTTC. Residues: CASSSGGAYEQYF.

The sample holds many counts of this clonotype. J is TRBJ2-7 and V is TRBV5-1; 8 positions match TRBD2. J gave up 4 bases and V 4 bases, and 10 bases lay outside the gene matches. Germline loops: CDR1 SGHRS, CDR2 YFSETQ. The CDR3 covers 15 residues. The DNA for the CDR3 is TGCGCCAGCAGCGAGGAGCGGGGGCCGATTTACGAGCAGTACTTC. Translating it yields CASSEERGPIYEQYF. The variable domain in full, completed from reference TRBV5-1 and TRBJ2-7, reads KAGVTQTPRYLIKTRGQQVTLSCSPISGHRSVSWYQQTPGQGLQFLFEYFSETQRNKGNFPGRFSGRQFSNSRSEMNVSTLELGDSALYLCASSEERGPIYEQYFGPGTRLTVT.

This clonotype has at least ten counts. The CDR3 coding sequence is TGCGCCAGCAGCTTGGCGGGGACCCTGCATCTGAACACTGAAGCTTTCTTT. Protein product: CASSLAGTLHLNTEAFF. This chain uses TRBV5-1 with TRBJ1-1; D perhaps matches TRBD1 (5 bases). The CDR3 has 17 residues. The V gene lost 0 bases and the J gene lost 0 bases, with 15 bases spanning the gap. The germline CDR1 and CDR2 sequences are SGHRS and YFSETQ.

V is TRBV7-9 and J is TRBJ2-1, with TRBD2 identical over 8 bases. Germline lookup yields CDR1 SEHNR and CDR2 FQNEAQ (reference sequence). The CDR3 is made up of 20 amino acids. V shed 1 base, J shed 2 bases, and the junction held 16 bases outside the gene matches. CDR3 sequence: CASSLVKGQRGSITYNEQFF. Here the CDR3 DNA reads TGTGCCAGCAGCTTAGTTAAAGGCCAGCGGGGGTCGATTACCTACAATGAGCAGTTCTTC.

This clonotype was seen a handful of times. The chain uses TRBV7-2 and TRBJ2-5; 8 bases map to TRBD2. The germline V gene encodes CDR1 SGHTA and CDR2 FQGNSA. V was pared by 2 bases and J by 5 bases, with 10 bases of the junction left unmatched. This CDR3 spans 16 amino acids. CDR3 amino acids: CASSLSLASGWETQYF. The CDR3 DNA reads TGTGCCAGCAGCTTATCCCTGGCTAGCGGGTGGGAGACCCAGTACTTC.

This clonotype was found many times. The chain has TRBV18 and TRBJ1-5; D ambiguous. Trimming shortened V by 2 bases and J by 3 bases, and 14 bases separated the two germline ends. This CDR3 spans 16 amino acids. Germline-derived CDR1 and CDR2 are KGHSH and LQKENI. Written as DNA, the CDR3 is TGTGCCAGCTCACCATGGGCCACGGGGAACAATCAGCCCCAGCATTTT. This encodes CASSPWATGNNQPQHF.

This clonotype was found many times. The gene calls are TRBV7-9 and TRBJ2-3; 8 positions agree with TRBD2. CDR1 and CDR2 (germline): SEHNR, FQNEAQ (reference sequence). CDR3 length: 14 amino acids. V lost 7 bases, J lost 2 bases, and 5 bases stayed unmatched. DNA for the CDR3: TGTGCCAGCACCGAAGCGGGGGCCACAGATACGCAGTATTTT. This translates into CASTEAGATDTQYF.

The sample holds many counts of this clonotype. The chain employs TRBV30 and TRBJ2-5; 7 bases are shared with TRBD2. The V and J ends lost 1 base and 5 bases, in that order; junction bases with no gene match: 1. The germline gives CDR1 GTSNPN, CDR2 SVGIG (reference sequence). This CDR3 spans 12 amino acids. This chain's CDR3 is CAWSASGETQYF. Written as DNA, the CDR3 is TGTGCCTGGAGTGCTAGCGGCGAGACCCAGTACTTC.

This clonotype was counted only a few times. The CDR3 coding sequence is TGCAGTGCTAGAGATCCAGCAAACTATAATTCACCCCTCCACTTT. Translated: CSARDPANYNSPLHF. The chain employs TRBV20-1 and TRBJ1-6; D ambiguous. Germline CDR1 DFQATT, CDR2 SNEGSKA (reference sequence). The ends were cut back, 0 bases at V and 3 bases at J, with 9 bases in the middle. This CDR3 spans 15 amino acids.

The genes are TRBV19 and TRBJ1-2; the match to TRBD1 covers 7 bases. Germline CDR1 is LNHDA and CDR2 is SQIVND (reference sequence). The CDR3 runs to 14 residues. V lost 8 bases, J lost 9 bases, and 15 bases stayed unmatched. DNA of the CDR3: TGTGCCAGTGGGATAGGGGGCGCGTCAAATAGCTACACCTTC. As protein: CASGIGGASNSYTF.

V is TRBV5-4 and J is TRBJ1-1, with 9 bases that match TRBD1. Trimming removed 0 bases from V and 6 bases from J; junction bases left unmatched: 9. Germline loops: CDR1 SGHNT, CDR2 YYREEE (reference sequence). The CDR3 is 16 amino acids. This CDR3 is CASSLGGTGNAAEAFF. CDR3 in DNA: TGTGCCAGCAGCTTGGGCGGGACAGGGAACGCCGCTGAAGCTTTCTTT.

This clonotype qualifies as medium-sized. The V gene is TRBV12-3 or TRBV12-4, the J gene TRBJ2-1; 8 nucleotides match TRBD1. The CDR3 sequence is 16 residues long. V was clipped by 5 bases and J by 3 bases; unmatched bases: 9. This CDR3 reads CASSPRTGLSYNEQFF. CDR3 nucleotides: TGTGCCAGCAGTCCCAGGACAGGGCTGAGCTACAATGAGCAGTTCTTC.

This chain connects TRBV9 to TRBJ2-7, with D possibly TRBD2 on 5 matching bases. The CDR3 contains 15 residues. The V gene lost 0 bases and the J gene lost 0 bases, with 10 bases spanning the gap. CDR1 and CDR2 from the germline V gene are SGDLS and YYNGEE. For the CDR3, the DNA is TGTGCCAGCAGCGTAGACGAGGGCCTCTCCTACGAGCAGTACTTC. Encoded protein: CASSVDEGLSYEQYF.

The table lists this clonotype with many counts. This chain links TRBV6-4 with TRBJ2-1; D ambiguous. Per the germline V gene, CDR1 is MRHNA and CDR2 is SNTAGT. CDR3 length: 13 residues. The V end lost 0 bases, the J end lost 6 bases, and 6 bases lay between the germline ends. The CDR3 region has the DNA TGTGCCAGCAGTGACTCCGACGCCAATGAGCAGTTCTTC. This translates into CASSDSDANEQFF.

This clonotype has at least ten counts. J is TRBJ2-7 and V is TRBV20-1; TRBD1 matches at 8 bases. There are 12 residues in the CDR3. With 4 bases clipped from V and 3 bases from J, the junction kept 2 bases outside the gene matches. Germline lookup yields CDR1 DFQATT and CDR2 SNEGSKA (reference sequence). The CDR3 DNA reads as TGCAGTGCTACGGACAGGGTCTACGAGCAGTACTTC. This encodes CSATDRVYEQYF.

This clonotype appeared many times. The V and J genes are TRBV27 and TRBJ1-1; D might be TRBD1 (6 bases). The germline V gene encodes CDR1 MNHEY and CDR2 SMNVEV (reference sequence). This CDR3 is 17 amino acids long. V dropped 5 bases and J dropped 0 bases, with 19 bases sitting between them. The CDR3 DNA follows: TGTGCCAGCAGTCTACAACAAACTTCAGGGGTGAACACTGAAGCTTTCTTT. Its protein is CASSLQQTSGVNTEAFF.

In its sample, this clonotype was seen many times. The rearrangement joins TRBV11-2 to TRBJ2-6; D remains ambiguous. CDR3 size: 14 residues. Germline V lookup: CDR1 SGHAT, CDR2 FQNNGV. The germline V and J ends were trimmed by 4 bases and 0 bases, with 4 bases remaining between them. This CDR3 is CASSYTSGANVLTF. The CDR3 coding sequence is TGTGCCAGCAGCTACACCTCTGGGGCCAACGTCCTGACTTTC.

The V call is TRBV10-3, the J call TRBJ2-7; D remains ambiguous. The CDR3 length is 12 residues. Trimming took 8 bases from V and 4 from J, leaving 12 bases between them. Per the germline V gene, CDR1 is ENHRY and CDR2 is SYGVKD. CDR3 sequence reads: CAIGLGSYEQYF. For the CDR3, the DNA is TGTGCCATCGGGTTAGGGTCTTACGAGCAGTACTTC.

This clonotype appeared many times. V and J are TRBV9 and TRBJ1-2; unclear D gene. The V gene lost 3 bases and the J gene lost 2 bases, with 5 bases spanning the gap. This CDR3 is built from 12 residues. CDR1 is SGDLS, CDR2 YYNGEE, per germline. In nucleotides, the CDR3 is TGTGCCAGCAGCGCCGAAAACTATGGCTACACCTTC. This translates into CASSAENYGYTF.

The sample holds many counts of this clonotype. The chain is built from TRBV25-1 and TRBJ1-2; no clear D gene. The CDR3 consists of 12 residues. CDR1 is MGHDK and CDR2 is SYGVNS in the germline V gene. Trimming stripped 7 bases from V and 6 bases from J, with 12 bases between. The CDR3, as DNA: TGTGCCAGCACCGGACTCAGTGATGGCTACACCTTC. It yields the protein CASTGLSDGYTF.